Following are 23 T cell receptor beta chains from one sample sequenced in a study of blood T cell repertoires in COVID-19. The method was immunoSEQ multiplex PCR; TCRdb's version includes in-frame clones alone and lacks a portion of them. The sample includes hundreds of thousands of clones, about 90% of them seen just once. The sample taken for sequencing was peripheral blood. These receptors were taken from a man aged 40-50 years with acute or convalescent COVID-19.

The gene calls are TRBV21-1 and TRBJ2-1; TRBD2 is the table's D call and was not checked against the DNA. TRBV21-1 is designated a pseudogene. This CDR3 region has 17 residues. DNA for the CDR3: TGTGCCAGCAGCAAAGCTCTCCAGCGGGCGACCTACAATGAGCAGTTCTTC. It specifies CASSKALQRATYNEQFF.

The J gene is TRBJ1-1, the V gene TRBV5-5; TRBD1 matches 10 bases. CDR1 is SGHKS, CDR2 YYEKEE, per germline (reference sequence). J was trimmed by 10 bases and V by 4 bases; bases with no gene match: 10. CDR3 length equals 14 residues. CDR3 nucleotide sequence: TGTGCCAGCAGCCTCGGACAGGGGGGTCGCGGAGCTTTCTTT. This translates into CASSLGQGGRGAFF.

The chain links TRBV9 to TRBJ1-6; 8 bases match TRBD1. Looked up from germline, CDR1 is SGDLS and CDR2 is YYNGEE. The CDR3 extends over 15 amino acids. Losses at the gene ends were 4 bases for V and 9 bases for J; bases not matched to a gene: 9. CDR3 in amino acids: CASSPGDRIFSPLHF. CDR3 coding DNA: TGTGCCAGCAGCCCCGGGGACAGGATATTTTCACCCCTCCACTTT.

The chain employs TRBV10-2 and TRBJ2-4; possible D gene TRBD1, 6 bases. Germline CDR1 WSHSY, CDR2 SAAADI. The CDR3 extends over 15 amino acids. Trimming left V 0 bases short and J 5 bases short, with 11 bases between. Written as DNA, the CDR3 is TGCGCCAGCAGTGAGTCTCCAGGGGACCAAAACATTCAGTACTTC. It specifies CASSESPGDQNIQYF.

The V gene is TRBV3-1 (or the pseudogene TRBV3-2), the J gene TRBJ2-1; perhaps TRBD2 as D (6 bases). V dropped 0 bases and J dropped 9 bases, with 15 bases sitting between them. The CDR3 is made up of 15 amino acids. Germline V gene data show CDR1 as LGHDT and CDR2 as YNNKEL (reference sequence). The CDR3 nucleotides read TGTGCCAGCAGCCAAGACTACGGGAGTAAGGGTGAGCAGTTCTTC. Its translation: CASSQDYGSKGEQFF.

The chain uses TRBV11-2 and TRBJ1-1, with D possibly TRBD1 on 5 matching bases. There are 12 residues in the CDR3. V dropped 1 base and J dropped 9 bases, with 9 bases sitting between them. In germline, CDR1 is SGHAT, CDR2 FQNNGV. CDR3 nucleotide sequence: TGTGCCAGCAGCTTAGCCAGGGTTCAAGCTTTCTTT. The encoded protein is CASSLARVQAFF.

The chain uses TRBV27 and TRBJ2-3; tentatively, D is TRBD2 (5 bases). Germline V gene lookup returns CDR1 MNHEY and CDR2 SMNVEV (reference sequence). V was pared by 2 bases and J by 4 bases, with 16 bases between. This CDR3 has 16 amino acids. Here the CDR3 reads CASSLNGVQPSDTQYF. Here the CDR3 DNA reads TGTGCCAGCAGTTTAAACGGGGTCCAGCCTTCAGATACGCAGTATTTT.

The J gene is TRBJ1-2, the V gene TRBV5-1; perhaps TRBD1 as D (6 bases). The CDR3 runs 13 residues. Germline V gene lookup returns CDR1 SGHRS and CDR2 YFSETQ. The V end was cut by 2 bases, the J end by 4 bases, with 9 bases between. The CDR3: CASSFGGGYGYTF. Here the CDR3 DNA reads TGCGCCAGCAGCTTTGGGGGCGGCTATGGCTACACCTTC.

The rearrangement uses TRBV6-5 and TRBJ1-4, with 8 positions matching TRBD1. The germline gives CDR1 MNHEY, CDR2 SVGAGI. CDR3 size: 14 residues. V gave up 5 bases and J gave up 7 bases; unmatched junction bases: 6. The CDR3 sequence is CASSLGQGREKLFF. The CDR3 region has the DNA TGTGCCAGCAGTCTCGGACAGGGACGTGAAAAACTGTTTTTT.

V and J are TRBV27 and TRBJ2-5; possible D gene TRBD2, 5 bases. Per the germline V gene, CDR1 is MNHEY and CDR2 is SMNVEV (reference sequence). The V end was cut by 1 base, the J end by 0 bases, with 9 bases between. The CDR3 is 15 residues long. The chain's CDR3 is CASSLWAGDQETQYF. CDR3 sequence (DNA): TGTGCCAGCAGTTTATGGGCCGGGGACCAAGAGACCCAGTACTTC.

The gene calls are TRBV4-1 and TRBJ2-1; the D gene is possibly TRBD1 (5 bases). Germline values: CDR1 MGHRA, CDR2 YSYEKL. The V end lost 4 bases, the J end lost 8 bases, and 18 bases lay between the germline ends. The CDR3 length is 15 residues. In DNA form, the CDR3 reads TGCGCCAGCAGCCCCCTTCTTTCAGGGCTCGATGAGCAGTTCTTC. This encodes CASSPLLSGLDEQFF.

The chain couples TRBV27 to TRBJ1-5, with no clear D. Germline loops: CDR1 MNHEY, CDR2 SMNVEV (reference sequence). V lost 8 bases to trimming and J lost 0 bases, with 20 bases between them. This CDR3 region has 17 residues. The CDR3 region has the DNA TGTGCCAGCCAGCGGGCCGGCGGGAGGGTTAGCAATCAGCCCCAGCATTTT. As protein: CASQRAGGRVSNQPQHF.

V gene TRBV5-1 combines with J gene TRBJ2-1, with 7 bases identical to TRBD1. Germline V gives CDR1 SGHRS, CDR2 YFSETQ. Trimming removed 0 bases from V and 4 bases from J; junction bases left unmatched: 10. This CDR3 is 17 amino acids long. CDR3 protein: CASSLGPGGRMYNEQFF. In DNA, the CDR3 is TGCGCCAGCAGCTTGGGCCCAGGGGGACGGATGTACAATGAGCAGTTCTTC.

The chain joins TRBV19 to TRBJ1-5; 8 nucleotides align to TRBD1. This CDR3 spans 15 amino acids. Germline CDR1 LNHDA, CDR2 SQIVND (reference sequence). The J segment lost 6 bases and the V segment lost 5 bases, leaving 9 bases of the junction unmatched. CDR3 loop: CASSPIDRGRQPQHF. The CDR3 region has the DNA TGTGCCAGTAGTCCGATCGACAGGGGCCGTCAGCCCCAGCATTTT. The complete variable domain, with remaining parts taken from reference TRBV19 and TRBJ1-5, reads DGGITQSPKYLFRKEGQNVTLSCEQNLNHDAMYWYRQDPGQGLRLIYYSQIVNDFQKGDIAEGYSVSREKKESFPLTVTSAQKNPTAFYLCASSPIDRGRQPQHFGDGTRLSIL.

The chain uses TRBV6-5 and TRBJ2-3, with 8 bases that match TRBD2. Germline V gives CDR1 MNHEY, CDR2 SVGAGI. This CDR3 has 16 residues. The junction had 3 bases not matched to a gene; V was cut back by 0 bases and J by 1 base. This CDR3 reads CASSYSSGSRTDTQYF. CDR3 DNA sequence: TGTGCCAGCAGTTACTCGAGCGGGAGCCGCACAGATACGCAGTATTTT.

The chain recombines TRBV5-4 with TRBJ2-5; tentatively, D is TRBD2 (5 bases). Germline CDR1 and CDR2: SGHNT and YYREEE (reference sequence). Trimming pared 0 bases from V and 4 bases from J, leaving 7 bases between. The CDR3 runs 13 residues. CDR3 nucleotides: TGTGCCAGCAGCTTGGGTGGAGGAGAGACCCAGTACTTC. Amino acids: CASSLGGGETQYF.

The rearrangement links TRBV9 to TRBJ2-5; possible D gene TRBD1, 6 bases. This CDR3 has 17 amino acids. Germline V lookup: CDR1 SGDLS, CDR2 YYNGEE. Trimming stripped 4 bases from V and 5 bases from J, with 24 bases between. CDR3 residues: CASSLRSGTQYAETQYF. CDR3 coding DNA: TGTGCCAGCAGCTTACGGTCGGGGACACAATATGCCGAGACCCAGTACTTC.

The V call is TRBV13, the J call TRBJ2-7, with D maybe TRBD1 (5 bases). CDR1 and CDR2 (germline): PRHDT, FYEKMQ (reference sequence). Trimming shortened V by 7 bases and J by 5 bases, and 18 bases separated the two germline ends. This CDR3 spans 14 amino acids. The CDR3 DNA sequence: TGTGCCAGCACGGGTTTCGGTATGGGGCACGAGCAGTACTTC. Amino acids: CASTGFGMGHEQYF.

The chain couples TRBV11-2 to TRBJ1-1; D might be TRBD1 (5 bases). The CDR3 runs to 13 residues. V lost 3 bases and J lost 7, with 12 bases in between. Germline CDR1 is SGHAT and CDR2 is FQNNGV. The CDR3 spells CASSFRGYDEAFF. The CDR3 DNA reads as TGTGCCAGCAGCTTCCGGGGGTACGATGAAGCTTTCTTT.

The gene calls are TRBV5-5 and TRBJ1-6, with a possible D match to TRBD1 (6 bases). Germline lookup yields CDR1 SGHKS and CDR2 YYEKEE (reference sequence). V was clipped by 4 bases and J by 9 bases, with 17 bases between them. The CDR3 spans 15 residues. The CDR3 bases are TGTGCCAGCAGCCCTACCGGGACAAGTAGTTCACCCCTCCACTTT. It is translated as CASSPTGTSSSPLHF.

CDR3 bases: TGTGCCAGCATCTCGGGGTCCCCAGCCTACGAGCAGTACTTC. Residues: CASISGSPAYEQYF. This chain links TRBV7-8 with TRBJ2-7; a weak D match, TRBD2 (5 bases). Germline V CDR1 and CDR2: SGHVS, FQNEAQ. This CDR3 spans 14 amino acids. Trimming cost V 7 bases and J 2 bases, with 15 bases left between them.

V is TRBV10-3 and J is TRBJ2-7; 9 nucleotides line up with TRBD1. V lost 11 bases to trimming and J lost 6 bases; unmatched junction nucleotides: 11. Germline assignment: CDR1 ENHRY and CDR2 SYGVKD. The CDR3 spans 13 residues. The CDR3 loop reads CAVSGTGSTEQYF. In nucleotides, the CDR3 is TGTGCCGTGTCCGGGACAGGGAGTACCGAGCAGTACTTC.

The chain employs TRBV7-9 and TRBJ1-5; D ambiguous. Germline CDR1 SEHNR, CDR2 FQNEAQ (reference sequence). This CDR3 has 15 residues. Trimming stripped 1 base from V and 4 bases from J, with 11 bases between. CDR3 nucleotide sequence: TGTGCCAGCAGCTTAGGCGGGAAGCCAAATCAGCCCCAGCATTTT. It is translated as CASSLGGKPNQPQHF. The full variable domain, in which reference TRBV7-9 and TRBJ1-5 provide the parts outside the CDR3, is DTGVSQNPRHKITKRGQNVTFRCDPISEHNRLYWYRQTLGQGPEFLTYFQNEAQLEKSRLLSDRFSAERPKGSFSTLEIQRTEQGDSAMYLCASSLGGKPNQPQHFGDGTRLSIL.